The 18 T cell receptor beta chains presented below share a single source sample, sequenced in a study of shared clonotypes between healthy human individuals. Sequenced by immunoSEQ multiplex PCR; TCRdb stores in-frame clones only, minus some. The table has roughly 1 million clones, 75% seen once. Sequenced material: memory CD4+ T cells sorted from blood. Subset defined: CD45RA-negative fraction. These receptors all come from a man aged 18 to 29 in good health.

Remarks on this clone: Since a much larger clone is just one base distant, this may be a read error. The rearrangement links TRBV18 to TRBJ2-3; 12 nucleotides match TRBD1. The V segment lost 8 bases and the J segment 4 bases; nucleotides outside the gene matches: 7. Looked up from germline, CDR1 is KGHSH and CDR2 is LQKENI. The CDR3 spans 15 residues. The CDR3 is CASPPGTGGPDTQYF. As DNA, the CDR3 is TGTGCCAGCCCCCCCGGGACAGGGGGCCCAGATACGCAGTATTTT.

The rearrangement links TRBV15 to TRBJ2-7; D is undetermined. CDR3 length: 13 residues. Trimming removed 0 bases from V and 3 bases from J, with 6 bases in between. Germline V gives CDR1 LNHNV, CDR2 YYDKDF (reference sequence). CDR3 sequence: CATSRDRHYEQYF. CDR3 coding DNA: TGTGCCACCAGCAGAGACAGGCACTACGAGCAGTACTTC.

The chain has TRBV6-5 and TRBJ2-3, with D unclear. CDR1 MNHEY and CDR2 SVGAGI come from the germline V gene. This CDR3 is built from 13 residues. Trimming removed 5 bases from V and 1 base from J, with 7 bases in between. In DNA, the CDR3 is TGTGCCAGCAGTGAGTACCGCACAGATACGCAGTATTTT. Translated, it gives CASSEYRTDTQYF.

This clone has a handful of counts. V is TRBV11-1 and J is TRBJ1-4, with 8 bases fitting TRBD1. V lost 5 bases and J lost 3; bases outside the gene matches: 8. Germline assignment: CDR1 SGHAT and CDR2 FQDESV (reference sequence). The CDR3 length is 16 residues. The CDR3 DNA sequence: TGTGCCAGCAGCCCACGGACAGGGAGCCCTAATGAAAAACTGTTTTTT. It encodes CASSPRTGSPNEKLFF.

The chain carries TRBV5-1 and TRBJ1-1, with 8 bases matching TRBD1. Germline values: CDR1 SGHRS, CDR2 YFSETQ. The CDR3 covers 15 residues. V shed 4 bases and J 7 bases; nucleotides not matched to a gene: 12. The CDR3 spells CASSAGTGSLLEAFF. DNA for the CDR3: TGCGCCAGCAGCGCCGGGACAGGATCTCTCCTTGAAGCTTTCTTT.

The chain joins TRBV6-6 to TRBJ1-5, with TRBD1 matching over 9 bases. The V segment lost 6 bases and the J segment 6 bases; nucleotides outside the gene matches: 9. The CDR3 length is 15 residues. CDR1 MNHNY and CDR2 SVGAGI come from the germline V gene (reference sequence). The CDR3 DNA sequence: TGTGCCAGCAGAGTTACAGGGGGCGAGGGTCAGCCCCAGCATTTT. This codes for CASRVTGGEGQPQHF.

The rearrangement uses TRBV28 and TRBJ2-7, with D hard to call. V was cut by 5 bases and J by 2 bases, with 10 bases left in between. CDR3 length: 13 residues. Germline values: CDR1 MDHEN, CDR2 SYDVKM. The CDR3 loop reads CASSVVSPYEQYF. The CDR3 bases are TGTGCCAGCAGTGTTGTTTCCCCCTACGAGCAGTACTTC.

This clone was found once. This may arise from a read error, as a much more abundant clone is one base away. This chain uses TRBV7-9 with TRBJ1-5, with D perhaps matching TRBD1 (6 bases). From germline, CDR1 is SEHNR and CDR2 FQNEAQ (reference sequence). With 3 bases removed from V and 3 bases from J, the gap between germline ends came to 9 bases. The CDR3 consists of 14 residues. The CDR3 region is CASSFSGANQPQHF. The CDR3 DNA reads TGTGCCAGCAGCTTCTCAGGGGCCAATCAGCCCCAGCATTTT. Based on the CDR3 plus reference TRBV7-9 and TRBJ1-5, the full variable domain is DTGVSQNPRHKITKRGQNVTFRCDPISEHNRLYWYRQTLGQGPEFLTYFQNEAQLEKSRLLSDRFSAERPKGSFSTLEIQRTEQGDSAMYLCASSFSGANQPQHFGDGTRLSIL.

The CDR3 nucleotides read TGTGCCAGCAGTGTGCAGGGTAATCAGCCCCAGCATTTT. This gives the protein CASSVQGNQPQHF. The V gene is TRBV27, the J gene TRBJ1-5; the D gene is possibly TRBD1 (5 bases). Germline V lookup: CDR1 MNHEY, CDR2 SMNVEV (reference sequence). V was shortened by 5 bases and J by 4 bases, with 9 bases between the two germline ends. The CDR3 has 13 amino acids.

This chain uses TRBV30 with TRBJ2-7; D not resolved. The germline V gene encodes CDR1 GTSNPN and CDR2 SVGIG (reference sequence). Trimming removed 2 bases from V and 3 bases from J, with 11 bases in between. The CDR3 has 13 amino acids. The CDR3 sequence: CAWSKAPIYEQYF. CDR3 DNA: TGTGCCTGGAGTAAGGCGCCGATCTACGAGCAGTACTTC.

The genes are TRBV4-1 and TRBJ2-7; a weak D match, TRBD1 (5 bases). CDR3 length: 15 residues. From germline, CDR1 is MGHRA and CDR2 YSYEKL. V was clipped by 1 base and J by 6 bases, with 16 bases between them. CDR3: CASSQVQAGPPEQYF. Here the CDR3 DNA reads TGCGCCAGCAGCCAAGTACAGGCTGGGCCTCCCGAGCAGTACTTC.

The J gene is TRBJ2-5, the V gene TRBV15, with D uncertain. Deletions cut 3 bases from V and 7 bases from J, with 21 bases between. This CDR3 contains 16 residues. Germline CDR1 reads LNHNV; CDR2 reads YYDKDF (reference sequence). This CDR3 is CATSSRQPKNFGTQYF. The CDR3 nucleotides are TGTGCCACCAGCAGCCGACAACCCAAGAATTTTGGGACCCAGTACTTC.

CDR3: CASSLLGTASGYTF. In DNA form, the CDR3 reads TGTGCCAGCAGCTTGCTGGGGACAGCCAGTGGCTACACCTTC. The chain carries TRBV5-6 and TRBJ1-2, with TRBD1 matching over 7 bases. The CDR3 spans 14 residues. Unmatched junction bases numbered 7, after V lost 1 base and J lost 7 bases. Per the germline V gene, CDR1 is SGHDT and CDR2 is YYEEEE.

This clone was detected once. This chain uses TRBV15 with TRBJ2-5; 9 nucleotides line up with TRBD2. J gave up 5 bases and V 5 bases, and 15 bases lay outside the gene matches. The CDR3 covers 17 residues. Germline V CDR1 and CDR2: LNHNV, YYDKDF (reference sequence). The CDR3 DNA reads TGTGCCACCAGCGGACCCCGGGCGGGGGGGCCTAGGGAGACCCAGTACTTC. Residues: CATSGPRAGGPRETQYF.

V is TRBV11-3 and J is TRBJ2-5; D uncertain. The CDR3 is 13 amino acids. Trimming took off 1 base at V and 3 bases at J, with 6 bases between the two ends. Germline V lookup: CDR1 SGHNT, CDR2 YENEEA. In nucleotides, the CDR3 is TGTGCCAGCAGCTTAGGGGTGGAAGAGACCCAGTACTTC. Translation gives CASSLGVEETQYF.

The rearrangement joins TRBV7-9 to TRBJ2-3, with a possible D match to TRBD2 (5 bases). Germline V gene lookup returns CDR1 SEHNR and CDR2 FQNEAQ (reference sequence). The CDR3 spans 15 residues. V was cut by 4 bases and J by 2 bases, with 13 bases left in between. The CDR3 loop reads CASSSRVGPTDTQYF. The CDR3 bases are TGTGCCAGCAGCTCGAGGGTAGGGCCCACAGATACGCAGTATTTT.

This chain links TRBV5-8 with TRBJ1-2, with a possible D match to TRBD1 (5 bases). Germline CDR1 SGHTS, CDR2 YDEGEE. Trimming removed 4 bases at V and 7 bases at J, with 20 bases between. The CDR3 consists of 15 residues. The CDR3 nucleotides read TGTGCCAGCAGCCCGCTACGGTCCAGGGTGGGTGGCTACACCTTC. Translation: CASSPLRSRVGGYTF.

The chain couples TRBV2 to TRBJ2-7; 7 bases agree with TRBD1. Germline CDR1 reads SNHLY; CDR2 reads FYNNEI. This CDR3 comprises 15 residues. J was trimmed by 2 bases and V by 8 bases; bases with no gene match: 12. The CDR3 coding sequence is TGTGCCAGCTTGGAGACCGGGACAGCCCCCTACGAGCAGTACTTC. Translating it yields CASLETGTAPYEQYF. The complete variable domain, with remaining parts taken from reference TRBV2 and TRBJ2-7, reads EPEVTQTPSHQVTQMGQEVILRCVPISNHLYFYWYRQILGQKVEFLVSFYNNEISEKSEIFDDQFSVERPDGSNFTLKIRSTKLEDSAMYFCASLETGTAPYEQYFGPGTRLTVT.